This T cell receptor beta chain was recorded in a study of tissue T cells after allogeneic stem cell transplantation. Study findings and constraints: TCR repertoires tracked anatomic similarity, regardless of disease or transplant status. Sampling depth was limited, and the cohort was small and clinically varied. In patients and mice, blood and spleen missed much of tissue repertoire.

CDR3 sequences, V/J genes, frequencies and template counts came from survey-depth TCRbeta sequencing. Assay: immunoSEQ multiplex PCR; the TCRdb copy retains only in-frame clones and omits some. Of tens of thousands of clones listed, around 66% are singletons. This clone turned up a few times. Its antigen remains unidentified. Gene names and germline match the mouse. This receptor was obtained from a pool of C57BL/6 mice in good health. Source material: sorted cells pooled from one or two spleens.

The CDR3 region is CASSQGGLIQYF. The CDR3 DNA, read in part, is TGTGCCAGCAGCCAAGGGGGACTGATACAGTAC. The chain recombines TRBV5 with TRBJ2-7; 7 bases are shared with TRBD2. The CDR3 end lies 1 residue beyond the end of the read and is filled in from the germline J gene. CDR1 is LGHNA and CDR2 is YNLKQL in the germline V gene (reference sequence). V was clipped by 1 base and J by 9 bases; unmatched bases: 3. CDR3 length: 12 residues.